This T cell receptor beta chain is drawn from a study of immune heterogeneity within non-small cell lung tumors. Study results and limitations: Identical dominant CDR3 beta clonotypes recurred across a patient's tumor sites, together with site-unique high-frequency clones.

In this sample, this clonotype is medium-sized. Its antigen remains unknown. Template input, which was bulk tumor genomic DNA, totaled 450 to 600 ng per sample. The authors collected several far-apart biopsies from each primary tumor during surgery. Newly diagnosed with untreated non-small cell lung cancer, the patients underwent curative surgery. A multiplex PCR containing 32 V primers and 13 J primers was used to amplify TCR beta CDR3. TCRdb reanalysed the multiplex PCR reads using MiXCR and keeps one entry per CDR3 protein. The table records roughly 14,000 distinct CDR3 sequences, over 25% of them present only once. The V segment lost 8 bases and the J segment 5 bases; nucleotides outside the gene matches: 3. The CDR3 spans 12 residues. Germline V gene lookup returns CDR1 SGHNT and CDR2 YENEEA.

This clonotype originated in a man aged 35 to 55 with non-small cell lung cancer. V is TRBV11-3 and J is TRBJ2-7, with 10 bases lining up with TRBD1. Sequences were obtained from lung tumor tissue. For the CDR3, the DNA is TGTGCCAGCCGGGACAGGGGACACGAGCAGTACTTC. Protein: CASRDRGHEQYF.